Listed here are 22 T cell receptor beta chains from one sample, sequenced in a study of T cell responses to AZD1222 COVID-19 vaccine. Data came from immunoSEQ multiplex PCR; TCRdb stores just in-frame clones and leaves some out. The sample shows fewer than 200,000 clones, 88% of them seen only once. This sample comprised peripheral blood, obtained 28 days after the second AZD1222 dose. The source is an adult who received the AZD1222 COVID-19 vaccine.

A few counts support this clone. The V and J genes are TRBV19 and TRBJ2-3; 8 bases align to TRBD2. The CDR3 sequence is 12 residues long. CDR1 is LNHDA and CDR2 is SQIVND in the germline V gene (reference sequence). V was pared by 9 bases and J by 5 bases, with 4 bases of the junction left unmatched. CDR3: CASRGLGDTQYF. DNA for the CDR3: TGTGCCAGCCGGGGACTAGGAGATACGCAGTATTTT.

The rearrangement joins TRBV6-5 to TRBJ1-2, with D uncertain. The CDR3 is 12 amino acids. CDR1 and CDR2 from the germline V gene are MNHEY and SVGAGI. The ends were cut back, 8 bases at V and 7 bases at J, with 14 bases in the middle. Here the CDR3 DNA reads TGTGCCAGCCGCCGGGGAAATCGTGGCTACACCTTC. Amino acids: CASRRGNRGYTF.

V gene TRBV2 combines with J gene TRBJ2-2, with 10 bases matching TRBD1. V was pared by 7 bases and J by 6 bases, with 5 bases of the junction left unmatched. In germline, CDR1 is SNHLY, CDR2 FYNNEI. CDR3 length equals 14 residues. The CDR3 region is CASIGTGASGELFF. DNA for the CDR3: TGTGCCAGCATAGGGACAGGGGCCTCCGGGGAGCTGTTTTTT.

This clone appeared a single time. The chain uses TRBV7-2 and TRBJ1-2; TRBD1 might be the D (6 bases). Germline V lookup: CDR1 SGHTA, CDR2 FQGNSA. The CDR3 loop spans 14 amino acids. V was clipped by 2 bases and J by 8 bases, with 15 bases between them. The CDR3 loop is CASSLWSNRDGYTF. The DNA of the CDR3 is TGTGCCAGCAGCTTATGGTCAAACAGGGACGGCTACACCTTC.

This chain joins TRBV3-1 (or the pseudogene TRBV3-2) and TRBJ1-2; the D is unclear. Trimming shortened V by 1 base and J by 7 bases, and 10 bases separated the two germline ends. Germline CDR1 and CDR2: LGHDT and YNNKEL (reference sequence). The CDR3 has 13 amino acids. The CDR3 loop is CASSQGVVGGYTF. The CDR3 DNA is TGTGCCAGCAGCCAAGGGGTTGTGGGTGGCTACACCTTC.

V gene TRBV6-1 combines with J gene TRBJ1-1, with unresolved D. From germline, CDR1 is MNHNS and CDR2 SASEGT. Trimming left V 8 bases short and J 1 base short, with 14 bases between. The CDR3 length is 14 residues. The CDR3 coding sequence is TGTGCCAGCGCCCGCGCAGGTGGGAACACTGAAGCTTTCTTT. Protein product: CASARAGGNTEAFF.

The gene calls are TRBV6-5 and TRBJ2-3; D remains unclear. Trimming cost V 6 bases and J 4 bases, with 5 bases left between them. The CDR3 consists of 11 residues. Germline-derived CDR1 and CDR2 are MNHEY and SVGAGI. The CDR3 nucleotides are TGTGCCAGCAGCAGATCAGATACGCAGTATTTT. Translation gives CASSRSDTQYF.

This clone occurred a few times. The V gene is TRBV5-1, the J gene TRBJ2-1, with 8 bases fitting TRBD2. Unmatched junction bases numbered 11, after V lost 3 bases and J lost 3 bases. CDR1 is SGHRS, CDR2 YFSETQ, per germline. This CDR3 is 17 amino acids long. As DNA, the CDR3 is TGCGCCAGCAGCTCCCAACCCCTGGGGACTAGCTACAATGAGCAGTTCTTC. This sequence encodes CASSSQPLGTSYNEQFF.

The rearrangement uses TRBV10-3 and TRBJ1-5, with TRBD1 as a possible D gene (5 bases). The germline gives CDR1 ENHRY, CDR2 SYGVKD. V was pared by 6 bases and J by 6 bases, with 18 bases between. The CDR3 is made up of 15 amino acids. For the CDR3, the DNA is TGTGCCATCAGCAGGGACGGCACTCAATTTCAGCCCCAGCATTTT. Its translation is CAISRDGTQFQPQHF.

The rearrangement uses TRBV3-1 (or the pseudogene TRBV3-2) and TRBJ2-3; D gene ambiguous. V gave up 1 base and J gave up 7 bases, with 12 bases separating them. CDR1 is LGHDT, CDR2 YNNKEL, per germline (reference sequence). CDR3 length: 14 amino acids. This chain's CDR3 is CASSQGTAPNTQYF. The CDR3 DNA reads as TGTGCCAGCAGCCAAGGGACCGCCCCGAATACGCAGTATTTT.

The CDR3 sequence is CASSPATIEAFF. In DNA form, the CDR3 reads TGTGCCAGCTCACCAGCGACAATTGAAGCTTTCTTT. V usage is TRBV18 and J usage is TRBJ1-1; D ambiguous. The CDR3 runs 12 residues. The V end lost 2 bases, the J end lost 7 bases, and 8 bases lay between the germline ends. Looked up from germline, CDR1 is KGHSH and CDR2 is LQKENI.

The gene calls are TRBV7-9 and TRBJ1-2, with D possibly TRBD1 on 5 matching bases. CDR1 is SEHNR and CDR2 is FQNEAQ in the germline V gene (reference sequence). The CDR3 is 15 amino acids. The germline V and J ends were trimmed by 5 bases and 0 bases, with 13 bases remaining between them. The CDR3 DNA reads as TGTGCCAGCAGCATTTACGGGGCTTCTAACTATGGCTACACCTTC. Encoded protein: CASSIYGASNYGYTF.

The rearrangement links TRBV18 to TRBJ2-7; D is undetermined. Deletions cut 8 bases from V and 2 bases from J, with 16 bases between. Germline V gene lookup returns CDR1 KGHSH and CDR2 LQKENI. The CDR3 is 14 amino acids. The DNA for the CDR3 is TGTGCCAGCAACGTTGGGGTAGGAACCTACGAGCAGTACTTC. It translates to CASNVGVGTYEQYF.

This clone has only one observation. The genes are TRBV4-2 and TRBJ1-2; 7 bases match TRBD1. V dropped 0 bases and J dropped 4; count of bases not matched to a gene: 8. Germline V gives CDR1 LGHNA, CDR2 YNFKEQ. CDR3 length: 16 amino acids. CDR3 nucleotide sequence: TGTGCCAGCAGCCAAGAGAGGGTGCGGACAGGCTATGGCTACACCTTC. Encoded protein: CASSQERVRTGYGYTF.

To note about this clone: This CDR3 is also generated by other DNA sequences in the sample. The gene calls are TRBV19 and TRBJ1-5; D not certain. Deletions cut 6 bases from V and 0 bases from J, with 3 bases between. Germline CDR1 reads LNHDA; CDR2 reads SQIVND (reference sequence). This CDR3 region has 12 residues. CDR3 region: CASSDSNQPQHF. The CDR3, as DNA: TGTGCCAGTAGCGATAGCAATCAGCCCCAGCATTTT.

This chain links TRBV3-1 (or the pseudogene TRBV3-2) with TRBJ1-6; 7 bases agree with TRBD1. V shed 7 bases and J 8 bases; nucleotides not matched to a gene: 8. This CDR3 region has 14 residues. Germline values: CDR1 LGHDT, CDR2 YNNKEL (reference sequence). The DNA for the CDR3 is TGTGCCAGCACGTCAGGGGGTTTTGATTCACCCCTCCACTTT. Its protein product is CASTSGGFDSPLHF.

Concerning this clone: Other DNA variants within this sample encode the same CDR3. This rearrangement joins TRBV29-1 to TRBJ1-5; weak D call: TRBD1 (5 bases). Trimming left V 6 bases short and J 3 bases short, with 9 bases between. In germline, CDR1 is SQVTM, CDR2 ANQGSEA. The CDR3 is 12 residues long. The CDR3 here is CSVGGVNQPQHF. The DNA for the CDR3 is TGCAGCGTGGGGGGGGTCAATCAGCCCCAGCATTTT.

The rearrangement joins TRBV6-4 to TRBJ2-3, with unresolved D. The V gene lost 2 bases and the J gene lost 1 base, with 4 bases spanning the gap. The CDR3 is 13 amino acids. Germline-derived CDR1 and CDR2 are MRHNA and SNTAGT. CDR3: CASSDTGTDTQYF. Here the CDR3 DNA reads TGTGCCAGCAGTGACACAGGCACAGATACGCAGTATTTT.

The chain uses TRBV7-6 and TRBJ2-2; D may match TRBD1 or TRBD2 (5 bases each). Between the trimmed V and J ends, which lost 0 bases and 4 bases, there was a span of 9 bases. Germline-derived CDR1 and CDR2 are SGHVS and FNYEAQ. This CDR3 spans 15 amino acids. The CDR3 sequence: CASSLAGLATGELFF. The CDR3 nucleotides read TGTGCCAGCAGCTTAGCGGGGCTAGCCACCGGGGAGCTGTTTTTT.

J is TRBJ2-1 and V is TRBV27; 9 bases fit TRBD2. With V trimmed by 4 bases and J by 6 bases, 7 bases remained unmatched. The CDR3 is 15 amino acids. The germline V gene encodes CDR1 MNHEY and CDR2 SMNVEV (reference sequence). CDR3 sequence reads: CASSSLEAGGNEQFF. For the CDR3, the DNA is TGTGCCAGCAGTTCTCTTGAAGCGGGGGGCAATGAGCAGTTCTTC.

The rearrangement joins TRBV30 to TRBJ1-2, with TRBD1 matching 11 bases. The CDR3 sequence is 14 residues long. Germline lookup yields CDR1 GTSNPN and CDR2 SVGIG (reference sequence). The CDR3 DNA reads TGTGCTAAATCCGGGACAGGGGGTCCCTATGGCTACACCTTC. Translating gives CAKSGTGGPYGYTF.

This sequence joins TRBV10-3 and TRBJ1-2; D gene unclear. The length of the CDR3 is 18 residues. V dropped 0 bases and J dropped 0 bases, with 17 bases sitting between them. Per germline, CDR1 ENHRY and CDR2 SYGVKD. Here the CDR3 DNA reads TGTGCCATCAGTGAGTCCAAATTTGAGGCCGGAGCTAACTATGGCTACACCTTC. Its protein is CAISESKFEAGANYGYTF.